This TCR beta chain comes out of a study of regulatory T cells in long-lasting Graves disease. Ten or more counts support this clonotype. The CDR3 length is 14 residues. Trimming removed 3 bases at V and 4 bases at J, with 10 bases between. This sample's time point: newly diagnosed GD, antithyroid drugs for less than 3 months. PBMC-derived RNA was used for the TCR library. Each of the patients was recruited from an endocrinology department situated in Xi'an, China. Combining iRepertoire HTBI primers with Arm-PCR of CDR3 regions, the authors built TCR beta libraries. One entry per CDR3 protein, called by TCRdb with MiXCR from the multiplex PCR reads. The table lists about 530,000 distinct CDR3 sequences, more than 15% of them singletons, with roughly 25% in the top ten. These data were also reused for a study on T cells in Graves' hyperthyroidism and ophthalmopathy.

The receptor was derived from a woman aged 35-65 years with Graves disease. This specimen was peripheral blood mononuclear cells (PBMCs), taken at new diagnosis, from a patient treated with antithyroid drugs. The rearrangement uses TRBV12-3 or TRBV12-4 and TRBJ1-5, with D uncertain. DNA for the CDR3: TGTGCCAGCAGTTTTGGGGTGAGGAATCAGCCCCAGCATTTT. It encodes CASSFGVRNQPQHF.